This TCR beta chain was obtained from a study of memory CD4+ T cells and cytomegalovirus serostatus. At the level of the study: This sample comes from healthy Belgian adults, under 10 CMV seropositive, 24 seronegative.

Germline CDR1 SGHTS, CDR2 YDEGEE. CDR3 length: 14 amino acids. With 3 bases clipped from V and 6 bases from J, the junction kept 4 bases outside the gene matches. The sample holds one count of this clone. The sort gate was single viable CD3+CD4+CD8-CD45RO+ cells for memory CD4+ T cells. Donors' CMV status reflects serum IgG against pp150, pp28, p38, p52. The authors' processing: Out-of-frame sequences were removed, leaving 2 million to 2.5 million distinct TCRbeta sequences. Some clones are missing from TCRdb's copy, which holds only in-frame ones; the method was immunoSEQ multiplex PCR. For V, J and clone size, that table is used; D and trimming come from the DNA. Found here are 45,000 to 60,000 clones, around 70% of them singletons; the top ten hold 0.9% to 1.5%.

This rearrangement joins TRBV5-8 to TRBJ2-4, with 9 bases identical to TRBD1. Sequencing used memory CD4+ T cells from blood. The clonotype was recovered from an adult in good health and CMV-seropositive. CDR3 residues: CASSWRGQGNIQYF. The CDR3 nucleotides are TGTGCCAGCAGCTGGCGGGGACAGGGAAACATTCAGTACTTC.